The 10 T cell receptor beta chains below come from one sample, sequenced in a study of chemoradiotherapy in HPV16-positive cancers (dated by TCRdb to 2021 to 2024). The library was made by the immunoSEQ multiplex PCR assay. The table was pulled from immuneACCESS by TCRdb, which kept in-frame rearrangements only. Such tables lose some clones; where checked, under half of the loss comes from unresolved V genes, and the rest has no known cause. The sample profile shows several thousand clones; about 92% of them were found once. Of the sample, around 4.7% falls within the top ten clones. This material was obtained from a patient who underwent chemoradiotherapy. The receptors shown here come from a human donor with HPV-associated anogenital cancer.

The chain combines TRBV5-1 with TRBJ2-2; TRBD1 matches 8 bases. CDR1 is SGHRS, CDR2 YFSETQ, per germline. The CDR3 covers 15 residues. With V trimmed by 4 bases and J by 5 bases, 7 bases remained unmatched. CDR3 region: CASSIRQGSTGELFF. As DNA, the CDR3 is TGCGCCAGCAGCATCAGACAGGGGTCGACCGGGGAGCTGTTTTTT. The variable domain in full, with the rest retrieved from reference TRBV5-1 and TRBJ2-2, is KAGVTQTPRYLIKTRGQQVTLSCSPISGHRSVSWYQQTPGQGLQFLFEYFSETQRNKGNFPGRFSGRQFSNSRSEMNVSTLELGDSALYLCASSIRQGSTGELFFGEGSRLTVL.

The V call is TRBV18, the J call TRBJ1-5; D is possibly TRBD1 (6 bases). CDR1 and CDR2 (germline): KGHSH, LQKENI. With 3 bases removed from V and 4 bases from J, the gap between germline ends came to 7 bases. This CDR3 comprises 13 residues. DNA for the CDR3: TGTGCCAGCTCACCTGACAGGAATCAGCCCCAGCATTTT. Residues: CASSPDRNQPQHF.

For this clone: Compared with germline, one end of the junction differs, possibly owing to a read error. The rearrangement joins TRBV7-7 to TRBJ1-1, with TRBD1 as a possible D gene (6 bases). The germline V gene has CDR1 SSHAT and CDR2 FNYEAQ (reference sequence). The CDR3 length is 13 residues. The CDR3 here is CASSADRNTEAFF. In DNA form, the CDR3 reads TGTGCTAGCAGCGCGGACAGGAACACTGAAGCTTTCTTT. The entire variable domain, with the rest obtained from reference TRBV7-7 and TRBJ1-1, is as follows: GAGVSQSPRYKVTKRGQDVTLRCDPISSHATLYWYQQALGQGPEFLTYFNYEAQPDKSGLPSDRFSAERPEGSISTLTIQRTEQRDSAMYRCASSADRNTEAFFGQGTRLTVV.

The V call is TRBV4-1, the J call TRBJ1-1; D is undetermined. Germline V gene data show CDR1 as MGHRA and CDR2 as YSYEKL. Trimming left V 0 bases short and J 2 bases short, with 19 bases between. CDR3 length equals 18 residues. CDR3: CASSQDRPSGSINTEAFF. In DNA form, the CDR3 reads TGCGCCAGCAGCCAAGATAGGCCTTCTGGGAGTATAAACACTGAAGCTTTCTTT.

The V gene is TRBV25-1, the J gene TRBJ1-1; TRBD1 is a possible D gene (6 bases). The germline V and J ends were trimmed by 1 base and 3 bases, with 9 bases remaining between them. The CDR3 spans 14 residues. Germline CDR1 reads MGHDK; CDR2 reads SYGVNS. The CDR3 bases are TGTGCCAGCAGTGAATCCGGGGGCTACACTGAAGCTTTCTTT. Translation: CASSESGGYTEAFF.

This clone was counted only a few times. The rearrangement uses TRBV7-9 and TRBJ1-1; D not certain. Germline CDR1 reads SEHNR; CDR2 reads FQNEAQ (reference sequence). CDR3 length equals 13 residues. V was cut by 5 bases and J by 6 bases, with 13 bases left in between. The CDR3 sequence is CASSPSGASEAFF. As DNA, the CDR3 is TGTGCCAGCAGCCCATCAGGCGCGTCTGAAGCTTTCTTT.

V is TRBV6-1 and J is TRBJ1-2; possibly TRBD1 for D (6 bases). The germline V gene has CDR1 MNHNS and CDR2 SASEGT. With 1 base removed from V and 4 bases from J, the gap between germline ends came to 10 bases. The CDR3 runs 14 residues. CDR3 loop: CASSEGGGPYGYTF. In nucleotides, the CDR3 is TGTGCCAGCAGTGAAGGGGGGGGGCCCTATGGCTACACCTTC.

This chain joins TRBV9 and TRBJ1-1; TRBD1 agrees at 8 bases. In germline, CDR1 is SGDLS, CDR2 YYNGEE. After removal of 0 bases from V and 1 base from J, the junction contained 2 bases not matched to a gene. The CDR3 totals 15 residues. CDR3 DNA sequence: TGTGCCAGCAGCGTAGAGGACAGGGAGAACACTGAAGCTTTCTTT. Its protein product is CASSVEDRENTEAFF. Drawing the rest from reference TRBV9 and TRBJ1-1, the complete variable domain is DSGVTQTPKHLITATGQRVTLRCSPRSGDLSVYWYQQSLDQGLQFLIQYYNGEERAKGNILERFSAQQFPDLHSELNLSSLELGDSALYFCASSVEDRENTEAFFGQGTRLTVV.

The chain links TRBV5-6 to TRBJ1-4; possibly TRBD1 for D (6 bases). V shed 4 bases and J shed 0 bases, with 10 bases lying between them. This CDR3 contains 15 residues. CDR1 SGHDT and CDR2 YYEEEE come from the germline V gene. This CDR3 reads CASSPGQSTNEKLFF. The CDR3 region has the DNA TGTGCCAGCAGCCCAGGACAGTCAACTAATGAAAAACTGTTTTTT.

The genes are TRBV28 and TRBJ2-1; 8 bases match TRBD2. CDR3 length: 14 amino acids. Germline values: CDR1 MDHEN, CDR2 SYDVKM. Unmatched junction bases numbered 5, after V lost 4 bases and J lost 6 bases. The CDR3 nucleotides are TGTGCCAGCAGTTCCCCCGGGGGGGCCAATGAGCAGTTCTTC. It translates to CASSSPGGANEQFF.